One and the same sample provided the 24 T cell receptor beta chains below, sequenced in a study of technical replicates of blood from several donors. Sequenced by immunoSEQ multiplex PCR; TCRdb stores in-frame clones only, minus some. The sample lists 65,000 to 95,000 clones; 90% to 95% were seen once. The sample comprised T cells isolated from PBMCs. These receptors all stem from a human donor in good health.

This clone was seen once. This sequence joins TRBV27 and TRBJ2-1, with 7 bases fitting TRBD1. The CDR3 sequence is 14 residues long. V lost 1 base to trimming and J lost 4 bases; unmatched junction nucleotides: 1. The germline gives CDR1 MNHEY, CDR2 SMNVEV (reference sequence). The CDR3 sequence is CASSLWTGYNEQFF. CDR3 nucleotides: TGTGCCAGCAGTTTATGGACAGGTTACAATGAGCAGTTCTTC.

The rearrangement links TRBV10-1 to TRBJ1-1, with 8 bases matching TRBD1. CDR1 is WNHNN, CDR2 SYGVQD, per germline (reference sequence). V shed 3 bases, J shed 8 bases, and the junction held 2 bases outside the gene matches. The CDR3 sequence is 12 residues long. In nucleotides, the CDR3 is TGCGCCAGCAGTGATAGACAGGGGGAAGCTTTCTTT. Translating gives CASSDRQGEAFF.

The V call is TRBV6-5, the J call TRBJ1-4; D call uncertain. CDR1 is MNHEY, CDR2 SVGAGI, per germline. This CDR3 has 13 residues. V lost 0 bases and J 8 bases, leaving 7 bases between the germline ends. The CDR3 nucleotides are TGTGCCAGCAGTTACTCTGATGGCGAAAAACTGTTTTTT. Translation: CASSYSDGEKLFF.

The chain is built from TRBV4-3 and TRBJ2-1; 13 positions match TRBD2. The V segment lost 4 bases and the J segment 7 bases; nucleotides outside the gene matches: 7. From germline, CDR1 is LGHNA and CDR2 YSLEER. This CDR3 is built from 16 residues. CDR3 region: CASSLWTSGSGNEQFF. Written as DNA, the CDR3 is TGCGCCAGCAGCCTCTGGACTAGCGGGAGTGGTAATGAGCAGTTCTTC.

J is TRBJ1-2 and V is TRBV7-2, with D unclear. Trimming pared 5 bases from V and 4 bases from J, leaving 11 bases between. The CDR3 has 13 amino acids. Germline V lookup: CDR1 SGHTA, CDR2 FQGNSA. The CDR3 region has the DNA TGTGCCAGCAGCCTAAGACTGAGCTATGGCTACACCTTC. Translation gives CASSLRLSYGYTF.

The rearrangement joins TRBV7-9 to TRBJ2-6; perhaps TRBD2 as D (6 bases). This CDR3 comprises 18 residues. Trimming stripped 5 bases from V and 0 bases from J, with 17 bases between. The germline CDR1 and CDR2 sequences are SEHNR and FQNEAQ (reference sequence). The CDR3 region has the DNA TGTGCCAGCAGCCAGAGTGCGGGGATGGGCTCTGGGGCCAACGTCCTGACTTTC. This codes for CASSQSAGMGSGANVLTF.

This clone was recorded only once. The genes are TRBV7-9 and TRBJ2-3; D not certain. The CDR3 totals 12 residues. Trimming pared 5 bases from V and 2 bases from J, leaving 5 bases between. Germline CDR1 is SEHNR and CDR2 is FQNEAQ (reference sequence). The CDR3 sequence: CASSPITDTQYF. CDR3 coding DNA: TGTGCCAGCAGCCCCATCACAGATACGCAGTATTTT. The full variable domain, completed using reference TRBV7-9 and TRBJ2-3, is DTGVSQNPRHKITKRGQNVTFRCDPISEHNRLYWYRQTLGQGPEFLTYFQNEAQLEKSRLLSDRFSAERPKGSFSTLEIQRTEQGDSAMYLCASSPITDTQYFGPGTRLTVL.

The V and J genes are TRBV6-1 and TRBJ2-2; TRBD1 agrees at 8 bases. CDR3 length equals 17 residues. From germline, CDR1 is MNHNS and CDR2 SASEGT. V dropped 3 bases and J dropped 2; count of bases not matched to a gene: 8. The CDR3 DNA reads TGTGCCAGCAGTGACCTCGGGACAGGAAAAAACACCGGGGAGCTGTTTTTT. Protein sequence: CASSDLGTGKNTGELFF.

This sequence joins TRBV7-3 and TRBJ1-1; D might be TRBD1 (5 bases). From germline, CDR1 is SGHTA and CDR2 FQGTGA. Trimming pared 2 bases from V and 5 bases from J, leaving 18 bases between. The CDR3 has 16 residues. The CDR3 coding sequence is TGTGCCAGCAGCTTACTCAAGCAGGGTAAGGGAACTGAAGCTTTCTTT. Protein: CASSLLKQGKGTEAFF.

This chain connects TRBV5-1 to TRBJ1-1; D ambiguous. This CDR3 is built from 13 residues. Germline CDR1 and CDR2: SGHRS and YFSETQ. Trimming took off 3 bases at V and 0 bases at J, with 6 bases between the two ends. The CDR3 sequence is CASSSTVNTEAFF. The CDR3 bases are TGCGCCAGCAGCTCAACAGTGAACACTGAAGCTTTCTTT.

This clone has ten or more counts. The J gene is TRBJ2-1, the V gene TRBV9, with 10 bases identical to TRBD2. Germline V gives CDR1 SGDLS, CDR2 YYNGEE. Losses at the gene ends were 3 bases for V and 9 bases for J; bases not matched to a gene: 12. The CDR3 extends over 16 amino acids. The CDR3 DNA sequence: TGTGCCAGCAGCGGGGGTACTAGCGGGAACGTTGGTGAGCAGTTCTTC. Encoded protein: CASSGGTSGNVGEQFF.

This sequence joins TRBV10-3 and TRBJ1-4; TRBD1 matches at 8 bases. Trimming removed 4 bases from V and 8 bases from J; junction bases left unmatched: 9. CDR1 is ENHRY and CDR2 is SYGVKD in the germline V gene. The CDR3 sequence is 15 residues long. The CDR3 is CAISVSSTGEEKLFF. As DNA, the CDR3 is TGTGCCATCAGTGTAAGTTCGACAGGGGAGGAAAAACTGTTTTTT.

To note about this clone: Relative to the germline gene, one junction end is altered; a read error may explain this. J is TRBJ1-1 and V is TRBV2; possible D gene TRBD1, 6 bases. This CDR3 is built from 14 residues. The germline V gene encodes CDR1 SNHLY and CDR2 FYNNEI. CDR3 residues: CASSWGQLKTEAFF. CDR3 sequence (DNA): TGTGCCAGCAGCTGGGGACAATTGAAGACTGAAGCTTTCTTT.

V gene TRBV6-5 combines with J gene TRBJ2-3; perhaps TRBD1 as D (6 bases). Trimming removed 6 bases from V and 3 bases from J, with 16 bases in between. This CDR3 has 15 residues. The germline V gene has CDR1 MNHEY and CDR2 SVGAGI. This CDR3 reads CASRISGALTDTQYF. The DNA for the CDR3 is TGTGCCAGCAGGATATCAGGGGCTTTGACAGATACGCAGTATTTT.

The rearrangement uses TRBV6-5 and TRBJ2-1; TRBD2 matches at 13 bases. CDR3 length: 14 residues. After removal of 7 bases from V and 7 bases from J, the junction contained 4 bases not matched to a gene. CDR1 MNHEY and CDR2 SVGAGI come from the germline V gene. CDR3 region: CASNEGLAGNEQFF. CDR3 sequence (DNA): TGTGCCAGCAACGAGGGACTAGCGGGGAATGAGCAGTTCTTC.

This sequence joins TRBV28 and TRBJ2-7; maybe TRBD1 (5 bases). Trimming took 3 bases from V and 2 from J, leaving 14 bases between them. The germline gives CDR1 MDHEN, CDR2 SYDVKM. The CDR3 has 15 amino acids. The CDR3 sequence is CASSFLSGSAYEQYF. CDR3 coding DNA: TGTGCCAGCAGTTTTTTGTCAGGGTCAGCCTACGAGCAGTACTTC.

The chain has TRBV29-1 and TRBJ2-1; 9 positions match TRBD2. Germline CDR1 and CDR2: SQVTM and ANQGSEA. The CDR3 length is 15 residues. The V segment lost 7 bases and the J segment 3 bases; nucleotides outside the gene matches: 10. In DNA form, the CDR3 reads TGCAGCGCCAATTCTTTAGCGGGAGACTACAATGAGCAGTTCTTC. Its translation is CSANSLAGDYNEQFF.

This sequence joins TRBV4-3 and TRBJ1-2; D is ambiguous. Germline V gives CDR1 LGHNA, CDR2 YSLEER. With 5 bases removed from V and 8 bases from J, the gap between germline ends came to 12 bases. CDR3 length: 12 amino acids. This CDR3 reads CASSGHRGGYTF. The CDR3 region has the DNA TGCGCCAGCAGCGGGCATCGCGGGGGCTACACCTTC.

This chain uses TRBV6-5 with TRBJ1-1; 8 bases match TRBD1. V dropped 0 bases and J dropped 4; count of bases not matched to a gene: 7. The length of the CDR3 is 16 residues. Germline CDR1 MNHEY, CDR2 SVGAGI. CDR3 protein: CASSYSIQGAITEAFF. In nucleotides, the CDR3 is TGTGCCAGCAGTTACTCGATCCAGGGGGCGATCACTGAAGCTTTCTTT.

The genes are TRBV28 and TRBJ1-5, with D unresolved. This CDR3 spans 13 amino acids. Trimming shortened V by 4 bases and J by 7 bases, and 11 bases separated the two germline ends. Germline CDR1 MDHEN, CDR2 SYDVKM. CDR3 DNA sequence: TGTGCCAGCAGTTGGGCCGGAGGGCAGCCCCAGCATTTT. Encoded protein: CASSWAGGQPQHF.

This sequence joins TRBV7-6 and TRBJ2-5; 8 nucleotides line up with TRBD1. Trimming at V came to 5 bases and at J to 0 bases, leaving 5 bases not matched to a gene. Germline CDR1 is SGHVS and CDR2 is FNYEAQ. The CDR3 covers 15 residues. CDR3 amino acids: CASSRTGTDQETQYF. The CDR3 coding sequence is TGTGCCAGCAGCCGGACAGGGACGGACCAAGAGACCCAGTACTTC.

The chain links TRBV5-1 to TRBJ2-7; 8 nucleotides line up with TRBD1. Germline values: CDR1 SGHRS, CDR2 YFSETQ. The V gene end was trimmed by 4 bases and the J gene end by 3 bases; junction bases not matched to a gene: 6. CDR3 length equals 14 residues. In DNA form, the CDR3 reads TGCGCCAGCAGCGTCAGGGGGCGACGCTACGAGCAGTACTTC. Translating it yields CASSVRGRRYEQYF.

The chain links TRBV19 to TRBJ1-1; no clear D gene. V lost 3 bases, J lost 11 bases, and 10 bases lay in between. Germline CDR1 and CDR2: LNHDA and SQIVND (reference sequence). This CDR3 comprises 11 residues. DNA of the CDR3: TGTGCCAGTAGTATCCAGCGTGGGGCTTTCTTT. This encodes CASSIQRGAFF.

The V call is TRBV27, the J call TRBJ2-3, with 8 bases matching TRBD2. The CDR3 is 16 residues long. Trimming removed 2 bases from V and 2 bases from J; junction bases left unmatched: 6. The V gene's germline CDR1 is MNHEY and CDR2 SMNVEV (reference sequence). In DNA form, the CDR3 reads TGTGCCAGCAGTTTAAAGAAGCGGGAGATCACAGATACGCAGTATTTT. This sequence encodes CASSLKKREITDTQYF.